These 23 T cell receptor beta chains were sequenced from one sample in a study of identical twins. MiXCR, applied by TCRdb to the 5' RACE reads, yields one record per CDR3 protein. The sample contains about 1.7 million distinct CDR3 sequences, roughly a third of which appear only once. The sequenced material came from cord blood. These receptors were taken from a newborn girl in good health.

The V and J genes are TRBV20-1 and TRBJ2-1; 13 nucleotides align to TRBD2. The closer fit of TRBJ2-7 to the DNA end suggests the J call may be wrong. The CDR3 contains 15 residues. Germline CDR1 and CDR2: DFQATT and SNEGSKA (reference sequence). The CDR3 region has the DNA TGCAGTGCTAGTACTAGCGGGAGGGCCTACAATGAGCAGTACTTC. Protein sequence: CSASTSGRAYNEQYF.

The chain recombines TRBV12-3 or TRBV12-4 with TRBJ2-2; 9 bases match TRBD2. This CDR3 region has 16 residues. Trimming removed 0 bases from V and 4 bases from J; junction bases left unmatched: 3. CDR3 loop: CASSLAGRGGTGELFF. CDR3 nucleotide sequence: TGTGCCAGCAGTTTAGCGGGGCGGGGGGGCACCGGGGAGCTGTTTTTT.

In this sample, this clonotype turned up a few times. The chain employs TRBV7-9 and TRBJ2-7; TRBD2 matches 8 bases. Germline V lookup: CDR1 SEHNR, CDR2 FQNEAQ (reference sequence). The CDR3 totals 15 residues. Germline trimming cut 1 base from V and 0 bases from J; bases unmatched to any gene: 2. The CDR3 sequence: CASSLEGLDSYEQYF. CDR3 bases: TGTGCCAGCAGCTTAGAGGGACTAGACTCCTACGAGCAGTACTTC.

This clonotype has a count of ten or more. V gene TRBV9 combines with J gene TRBJ2-3, with unresolved D. This CDR3 has 14 residues. Trimming shortened V by 0 bases and J by 0 bases, and 5 bases separated the two germline ends. CDR1 and CDR2 from the germline V gene are SGDLS and YYNGEE. Here the CDR3 DNA reads TGTGCCAGCAGCGTAGCCCCTAGCACAGATACGCAGTATTTT. Translation: CASSVAPSTDTQYF.

The chain recombines TRBV20-1 with TRBJ1-3; TRBD1 might be the D (6 bases). This CDR3 has 15 amino acids. In germline, CDR1 is DFQATT, CDR2 SNEGSKA (reference sequence). V dropped 1 base and J dropped 1 base, with 11 bases sitting between them. As DNA, the CDR3 is TGCAGTGCTAGAGGAGAAAGGGGGTCTGGAAACACCATATATTTT. Protein: CSARGERGSGNTIYF.

The chain uses TRBV20-1 and TRBJ1-1, with D perhaps matching TRBD1 (5 bases). The CDR3 covers 15 residues. Trimming stripped 0 bases from V and 3 bases from J, with 14 bases between. CDR1 is DFQATT, CDR2 SNEGSKA, per germline (reference sequence). CDR3 protein: CSARDAGTPYTEAFF. DNA of the CDR3: TGCAGTGCTAGAGACGCCGGGACGCCTTACACTGAAGCTTTCTTT.

The chain has TRBV4-1 and TRBJ1-5; 7 bases fit TRBD1. The V and J ends lost 3 bases and 3 bases, in that order; junction bases with no gene match: 2. The CDR3 is 14 residues long. Germline-derived CDR1 and CDR2 are MGHRA and YSYEKL. CDR3 loop: CASSQGQINQPQHF. CDR3 in DNA: TGCGCCAGCAGCCAGGGACAGATCAATCAGCCCCAGCATTTT.

This clonotype was picked up a small number of times. The chain joins TRBV2 to TRBJ2-3; TRBD2 matches at 8 bases. Germline CDR1 reads SNHLY; CDR2 reads FYNNEI. The CDR3 extends over 15 amino acids. V shed 7 bases and J 7 bases; nucleotides not matched to a gene: 13. The CDR3, as DNA: TGTGCCAGCACGGATGGGATAGCGGGGAGCAATACGCAGTATTTT. As protein: CASTDGIAGSNTQYF.

The table lists this clonotype with a few counts. The chain carries TRBV20-1 and TRBJ1-2; perhaps TRBD1 as D (6 bases). CDR3 length equals 13 residues. Germline CDR1 DFQATT, CDR2 SNEGSKA (reference sequence). Trimming cost V 3 bases and J 0 bases, with 8 bases left between them. CDR3: CSARDSPNYGYTF. Here the CDR3 DNA reads TGCAGTGCTAGGGACAGTCCTAACTATGGCTACACCTTC.

Many counts were recorded for this clonotype. V usage is TRBV15 and J usage is TRBJ2-7, with D maybe TRBD1 (6 bases). Between the trimmed V and J ends, which lost 0 bases and 2 bases, there was a span of 14 bases. Germline CDR1 reads LNHNV; CDR2 reads YYDKDF (reference sequence). CDR3 size: 16 residues. CDR3 in amino acids: CATSRDWTEGPYEQYF. The CDR3 DNA reads TGTGCCACCAGCAGAGATTGGACAGAAGGTCCCTACGAGCAGTACTTC.

In this sample, this clonotype turned up a few times. The chain couples TRBV20-1 to TRBJ2-5; TRBD2 matches at 12 bases. Trimming took 6 bases from V and 5 from J; bases not matched to a gene: 10. Germline V gene lookup returns CDR1 DFQATT and CDR2 SNEGSKA (reference sequence). The CDR3 loop spans 15 amino acids. The DNA of the CDR3 is TGCAGTGCCGCCCCTAGCGGGAGGGCCCTGGAGACCCAGTACTTC. Its protein is CSAAPSGRALETQYF.

The rearrangement links TRBV20-1 to TRBJ1-2; possible D gene TRBD1, 5 bases. Trimming took off 6 bases at V and 8 bases at J, with 13 bases between the two ends. The CDR3 length is 11 residues. The germline gives CDR1 DFQATT, CDR2 SNEGSKA (reference sequence). The CDR3, as DNA: TGCAGTGCGGGGGGATACTCGGGCTACACCTTC. Amino acid sequence: CSAGGYSGYTF.

This clonotype was seen repeatedly, ten times or more. The rearrangement links TRBV5-1 to TRBJ2-3; no clear D. The germline V gene has CDR1 SGHRS and CDR2 YFSETQ. This CDR3 region has 14 residues. Trimming removed 4 bases from V and 1 base from J, with 10 bases in between. The CDR3 DNA reads as TGCGCCAGCAGCCCTCGATCTGGCACAGATACGCAGTATTTT. This gives the protein CASSPRSGTDTQYF.

The gene calls are TRBV3-1 and TRBJ2-1; 10 bases line up with TRBD2. Germline CDR1 and CDR2: LGHDT and YNNKEL (reference sequence). The CDR3 has 16 residues. V gave up 3 bases and J gave up 6 bases; unmatched junction bases: 8. In DNA, the CDR3 is TGTGCCAGCAGCCACACCCTACTAGCGGGGTTCAATGAGCAGTTCTTC. Amino acids: CASSHTLLAGFNEQFF.

A few counts support this clonotype. The chain is built from TRBV28 and TRBJ2-7, with D possibly being TRBD1 (6 bases). This CDR3 has 15 residues. CDR1 and CDR2 from the germline V gene are MDHEN and SYDVKM. V gave up 5 bases and J gave up 1 base, with 15 bases separating them. CDR3 region: CASSLRTVYSYEQYF. The CDR3 nucleotides are TGTGCCAGCAGTCTGAGGACAGTCTATTCCTACGAGCAGTACTTC. Variable domain in full (rest from reference TRBV28 and TRBJ2-7): DVKVTQSSRYLVKRTGEKVFLECVQDMDHENMFWYRQDPGLGLRLIYFSYDVKMKEKGDIPEGYSVSREKKERFSLILESASTNQTSMYLCASSLRTVYSYEQYFGPGTRLTVT.

This clonotype was detected a few times. The rearrangement joins TRBV11-2 to TRBJ2-5, with 10 bases fitting TRBD2. Germline values: CDR1 SGHAT, CDR2 FQNNGV. The J segment lost 4 bases and the V segment lost 5 bases, leaving 4 bases of the junction unmatched. The CDR3 is 14 amino acids. The CDR3 reads CASSTRLAGETQYF. CDR3 bases: TGTGCCAGCAGCACAAGACTAGCGGGAGAGACCCAGTACTTC.

This clonotype was seen a handful of times. This chain links TRBV12-5 with TRBJ2-1; the match to TRBD1 covers 8 bases. This CDR3 spans 14 amino acids. Germline V gene sequence: CDR1 LGHNT, CDR2 FRNRAP. Trimming cost V 8 bases and J 5 bases; bases outside gene matches: 8. CDR3 protein: CASPIQGAHNEQFF. CDR3 nucleotides: TGTGCTAGTCCCATCCAGGGGGCTCACAATGAGCAGTTCTTC.

This rearrangement joins TRBV30 to TRBJ2-5; D unclear. The closer fit of TRBJ2-7 to the DNA end suggests the J call may be wrong. The CDR3 spans 10 residues. The germline CDR1 and CDR2 sequences are GTSNPN and SVGIG (reference sequence). CDR3 sequence: CAWSVTEQYF. The CDR3 coding sequence is TGTGCCTGGAGTGTAACCGAGCAGTACTTC.

In its sample, this clonotype was seen a few times. V gene TRBV5-1 combines with J gene TRBJ2-1, with TRBD2 matching 11 bases. CDR3 size: 16 residues. V trimming: 0 bases; J trimming: 7 bases; junction bases outside the gene matches: 6. Germline lookup yields CDR1 SGHRS and CDR2 YFSETQ. The CDR3 reads CASSLARLAGGNEQFF. Here the CDR3 DNA reads TGCGCCAGCAGCTTGGCCCGCCTAGCGGGAGGTAATGAGCAGTTCTTC. Full variable domain (outside the CDR3, taken from reference TRBV5-1 and TRBJ2-1): KAGVTQTPRYLIKTRGQQVTLSCSPISGHRSVSWYQQTPGQGLQFLFEYFSETQRNKGNFPGRFSGRQFSNSRSEMNVSTLELGDSALYLCASSLARLAGGNEQFFGPGTRLTVL.

This rearrangement joins TRBV10-3 to TRBJ1-6; 9 positions match TRBD1. The germline V gene encodes CDR1 ENHRY and CDR2 SYGVKD. There are 13 residues in the CDR3. The junction had 2 bases not matched to a gene; V was cut back by 6 bases and J by 8 bases. This CDR3 reads CAIRQGADSPLHF. The DNA for the CDR3 is TGTGCCATCAGACAGGGGGCGGATTCACCCCTCCACTTT.

This clonotype was seen only once. The J gene is TRBJ2-5, the V gene TRBV5-1; D may match TRBD1 or TRBD2 (5 bases each). The last part of the DNA fits TRBJ2-7 better; the J call may be wrong. This CDR3 has 14 amino acids. CDR1 and CDR2 (germline): SGHRS, YFSETQ. CDR3 DNA: TGCGCCAGCGGCCTTGGGGGTCCCAGGGTCGAGCAGTACTTC. Translating gives CASGLGGPRVEQYF.

This clonotype was recorded a few times. The genes are TRBV6-1 and TRBJ1-4; maybe TRBD1 (5 bases). The CDR3 consists of 14 residues. V was clipped by 10 bases and J by 0 bases, with 12 bases between them. In germline, CDR1 is MNHNS, CDR2 SASEGT. CDR3 in amino acids: CATGGDATNEKLFF. CDR3 in DNA: TGTGCCACCGGGGGGGACGCAACTAATGAAAAACTGTTTTTT.

This clonotype was recorded a few times. The rearrangement uses TRBV12-3 or TRBV12-4 and TRBJ2-3; TRBD2 matches 9 bases. Trimming took 2 bases from V and 4 from J; bases not matched to a gene: 7. There are 16 residues in the CDR3. CDR3 sequence (DNA): TGTGCCAGCAGTTTAAGTTTAGCGGGGGACGCAGATACGCAGTATTTT. It yields the protein CASSLSLAGDADTQYF.